These 31 T cell receptor beta chains were sequenced from one sample in a study of blood T cell repertoires in COVID-19. The repertoire was sequenced with immunoSEQ multiplex PCR; TCRdb's copy has only in-frame clones and lacks some. The repertoire holds some 270,000 clones, with about 89% as singletons. The sequencing sample was made of PBMCs or T cells enriched from blood (not recorded which). The receptors were sampled from a woman in her 40s who had recovered from COVID-19.

Comment on this clone: This CDR3 is also generated by other DNA sequences in the sample. The chain recombines TRBV7-2 with TRBJ2-1; no reliable D call. The V end lost 5 bases, the J end lost 4 bases, and 3 bases lay between the germline ends. The CDR3 has 11 residues. Germline-derived CDR1 and CDR2 are SGHTA and FQGNSA. CDR3 sequence (DNA): TGTGCCAGCAGCCCATACAATGAGCAGTTCTTC. Translated: CASSPYNEQFF.

Remarks on this clone: The junction shows a germline mismatch at one end, possibly a read error. The CDR3 coding sequence is TGTGCCAGCAGCCTAGCATGGCAGGACTCCTACGAGCAGTACTTC. As protein: CASSLAWQDSYEQYF. The V gene is TRBV7-9, the J gene TRBJ2-7; D possibly corresponds to TRBD2 (5 bases). The CDR3 covers 15 residues. Germline V gene data show CDR1 as SEHNR and CDR2 as FQNEAQ (reference sequence).

This clone was picked up one time. This chain connects TRBV6-2 or TRBV6-3 to TRBJ1-1; 8 bases align to TRBD1. The length of the CDR3 is 14 residues. V lost 5 bases, J lost 3 bases, and 5 bases stayed unmatched. CDR1 MNHEY and CDR2 SVGEGT come from the germline V gene. The CDR3 bases are TGTGCCAGCAGTACTGCAGGGGGCGACACTGAAGCTTTCTTT. Its protein is CASSTAGGDTEAFF.

The chain recombines TRBV30 with TRBJ1-4; 8 bases map to TRBD1. In germline, CDR1 is GTSNPN, CDR2 SVGIG (reference sequence). Trimming at V came to 4 bases and at J to 0 bases, leaving 4 bases not matched to a gene. The CDR3 totals 15 residues. In nucleotides, the CDR3 is TGTGCCTGGAACCCGGGACAGGCAACTAATGAAAAACTGTTTTTT. Protein: CAWNPGQATNEKLFF.

J is TRBJ2-7 and V is TRBV12-3 or TRBV12-4; D is possibly TRBD2 (6 bases). The V end lost 5 bases, the J end lost 4 bases, and 12 bases lay between the germline ends. The CDR3 sequence is 13 residues long. DNA of the CDR3: TGTGCCAGCAGTCCGGGACTCTCATACGAGCAGTACTTC. This gives the protein CASSPGLSYEQYF.

The rearrangement uses TRBV6-4 and TRBJ1-2; no clear D gene. Germline V lookup: CDR1 MRHNA, CDR2 SNTAGT. CDR3 length: 13 residues. Between the trimmed V and J ends, which lost 5 bases and 2 bases, there was a span of 9 bases. The CDR3, as DNA: TGTGCCAGCAGTTCCGGGAAAAACTATGGCTACACCTTC. It encodes CASSSGKNYGYTF.

The J gene is TRBJ2-1, the V gene TRBV5-4, with D maybe TRBD1 (6 bases). The V gene lost 4 bases and the J gene lost 8 bases, with 22 bases spanning the gap. The V gene's germline CDR1 is SGHNT and CDR2 YYREEE (reference sequence). The CDR3 is 16 residues long. This chain's CDR3 is CASSVGTGSGSHEQFF. DNA of the CDR3: TGTGCCAGCAGCGTGGGAACAGGGTCGGGTAGCCATGAGCAGTTCTTC.

The V call is TRBV6-5, the J call TRBJ1-5, with TRBD1 as a possible D gene (6 bases). The CDR3 covers 14 residues. Germline V gene data show CDR1 as MNHEY and CDR2 as SVGAGI. V was pared by 8 bases and J by 6 bases, with 17 bases between. CDR3 sequence reads: CASAQGTLFQPQHF. In DNA form, the CDR3 reads TGTGCCAGCGCACAGGGAACCCTCTTTCAGCCCCAGCATTTT.

The chain carries TRBV19 and TRBJ2-2; 9 bases agree with TRBD1. The germline gives CDR1 LNHDA, CDR2 SQIVND (reference sequence). The CDR3 is 13 residues long. The J segment lost 6 bases and the V segment lost 6 bases, leaving 2 bases of the junction unmatched. CDR3 DNA: TGTGCCAGTAGGAGACAGGGGGCCGGGGAGCTGTTTTTT. It yields the protein CASRRQGAGELFF.

The V gene is TRBV7-2, the J gene TRBJ1-1; D is unresolved. This CDR3 has 13 residues. Trimming left V 0 bases short and J 7 bases short, with 9 bases between. Germline assignment: CDR1 SGHTA and CDR2 FQGNSA. The CDR3, as DNA: TGTGCCAGCAGCTTAGCGGAGGTCCTTGAAGCTTTCTTT. This encodes CASSLAEVLEAFF.

The chain has TRBV2 and TRBJ1-1, with D perhaps matching TRBD1 (5 bases). V lost 0 bases and J 4 bases, leaving 12 bases between the germline ends. Germline lookup yields CDR1 SNHLY and CDR2 FYNNEI. The CDR3 extends over 15 amino acids. The CDR3 region has the DNA TGTGCCAGCAGTGAAGCCGGGGGTGGAGGCACTGAAGCTTTCTTT. Translated: CASSEAGGGGTEAFF.

The chain uses TRBV5-1 and TRBJ2-3, with D possibly being TRBD2 (5 bases). Germline-derived CDR1 and CDR2 are SGHRS and YFSETQ. The V and J ends lost 4 bases and 1 base respectively, with 13 bases between them. This CDR3 is built from 15 residues. This CDR3 reads CASSGPGGGTDTQYF. CDR3 in DNA: TGCGCCAGCAGCGGGCCCGGAGGAGGCACAGATACGCAGTATTTT.

The V and J genes are TRBV7-6 and TRBJ1-2; D gene ambiguous. Germline CDR1 and CDR2: SGHVS and FNYEAQ. The CDR3 runs to 13 residues. Trimming removed 5 bases from V and 3 bases from J, with 10 bases in between. The CDR3: CASSKNQYYGYTF. CDR3 DNA sequence: TGTGCCAGCAGCAAAAATCAGTACTATGGCTACACCTTC.

The V and J genes are TRBV20-1 and TRBJ1-2; 7 nucleotides align to TRBD1. Unmatched junction bases numbered 6, after V lost 6 bases and J lost 8 bases. The CDR3 totals 11 residues. The germline CDR1 and CDR2 sequences are DFQATT and SNEGSKA (reference sequence). The CDR3 coding sequence is TGCAGTGCCCCGACAGGGTCAGGCTACACCTTC. Amino acids: CSAPTGSGYTF.

This chain uses TRBV5-8 with TRBJ1-2; D remains unclear. CDR3 length equals 11 residues. The germline V gene has CDR1 SGHTS and CDR2 YDEGEE. The ends were cut back, 2 bases at V and 4 bases at J, with 3 bases in the middle. CDR3 sequence: CASSFSYGYTF. CDR3 coding DNA: TGTGCCAGCAGCTTCAGCTATGGCTACACCTTC.

V usage is TRBV7-6 and J usage is TRBJ2-5, with unresolved D. The CDR3 is made up of 13 amino acids. CDR1 SGHVS and CDR2 FNYEAQ come from the germline V gene. V dropped 1 base and J dropped 1 base, with 4 bases sitting between them. Written as DNA, the CDR3 is TGTGCCAGCAGCTTAGTAGCCCAAGAGACCCAGTACTTC. It yields the protein CASSLVAQETQYF. The variable domain in full, completed from reference TRBV7-6 and TRBJ2-5, reads GAGVSQSPRYKVTKRGQDVALRCDPISGHVSLYWYRQALGQGPEFLTYFNYEAQQDKSGLPNDRFSAERPEGSISTLTIQRTEQRDSAMYRCASSLVAQETQYFGPGTRLLVL.

This sequence joins TRBV4-1 and TRBJ1-3; TRBD1 agrees at 9 bases. J lost 6 bases, V lost 4 bases, and 7 bases had no gene match. The CDR3 is 15 amino acids. The germline V gene encodes CDR1 MGHRA and CDR2 YSYEKL. The CDR3 loop is CASSLLGQGPNTIYF. The CDR3 coding sequence is TGCGCCAGCAGCCTACTGGGACAGGGTCCAAACACCATATATTTT.

V is TRBV19 and J is TRBJ1-4; D is unclear. Germline assignment: CDR1 LNHDA and CDR2 SQIVND (reference sequence). Trimming stripped 6 bases from V and 0 bases from J, with 8 bases between. The CDR3 contains 14 residues. In DNA, the CDR3 is TGTGCCAGTAGGCGGGCCACAACTAATGAAAAACTGTTTTTT. Encoded protein: CASRRATTNEKLFF.

The CDR3 loop is CATSRGTERRGYTF. CDR3 coding DNA: TGTGCCACCAGCAGGGGGACAGAGCGCCGCGGCTACACCTTC. V is TRBV15 and J is TRBJ1-2; 7 nucleotides match TRBD1. With 3 bases clipped from V and 8 bases from J, the junction kept 9 bases outside the gene matches. CDR3 length equals 14 residues. Germline V lookup: CDR1 LNHNV, CDR2 YYDKDF (reference sequence). Using reference TRBV15 and TRBJ1-2 for the parts outside the CDR3, the full variable domain is DAMVIQNPRYQVTQFGKPVTLSCSQTLNHNVMYWYQQKSSQAPKLLFHYYDKDFNNEADTPDNFQSRRPNTSFCFLDIRSPGLGDTAMYLCATSRGTERRGYTFGSGTRLTVV.

The chain links TRBV6-6 to TRBJ1-1; TRBD1 is a possible D gene (5 bases). Trimming stripped 6 bases from V and 4 bases from J, with 15 bases between. Germline assignment: CDR1 MNHNY and CDR2 SVGAGI (reference sequence). The CDR3 is 14 amino acids. This CDR3 reads CASSSSGGGTEAFF. The CDR3 region has the DNA TGTGCCAGCAGCTCAAGCGGGGGGGGCACTGAAGCTTTCTTT.

The chain is built from TRBV5-1 and TRBJ1-1; D gene ambiguous. The CDR3 sequence is 13 residues long. V was cut by 7 bases and J by 1 base, with 11 bases left in between. CDR1 SGHRS and CDR2 YFSETQ come from the germline V gene. In DNA, the CDR3 is TGCGCCAGCGGCGTTGGGAGGAACACTGAAGCTTTCTTT. Residues: CASGVGRNTEAFF.

The rearrangement uses TRBV6-1 and TRBJ1-1; the D gene is possibly TRBD1 (5 bases). The germline V and J ends were trimmed by 1 base and 4 bases, with 13 bases remaining between them. The CDR3 totals 15 residues. Germline CDR1 MNHNS, CDR2 SASEGT. In DNA, the CDR3 is TGTGCCAGCAGTGAAGAATTTGTCAGGGCCACTGAAGCTTTCTTT. Protein sequence: CASSEEFVRATEAFF.

V gene TRBV3-1 (or the pseudogene TRBV3-2) combines with J gene TRBJ1-2; no definite D call. There are 13 residues in the CDR3. With 1 base removed from V and 7 bases from J, the gap between germline ends came to 10 bases. In germline, CDR1 is LGHDT, CDR2 YNNKEL (reference sequence). The CDR3 DNA follows: TGTGCCAGCAGCCAAGGGTCTATCACTGGCTACACCTTC. It translates to CASSQGSITGYTF.

This chain uses TRBV7-3 with TRBJ1-5, with 8 bases matching TRBD1. The V and J ends lost 5 bases and 7 bases, in that order; junction bases with no gene match: 10. Germline assignment: CDR1 SGHTA and CDR2 FQGTGA. The CDR3 totals 15 residues. As DNA, the CDR3 is TGTGCCAGCAGCCCAAAAGACAGGGGAGGCCAGCCCCAGCATTTT. Translation: CASSPKDRGGQPQHF. The whole variable domain, filled in from reference TRBV7-3 and TRBJ1-5, reads GAGVSQTPSNKVTEKGKYVELRCDPISGHTALYWYRQSLGQGPEFLIYFQGTGAADDSGLPNDRFFAVRPEGSVSTLKIQRTERGDSAVYLCASSPKDRGGQPQHFGDGTRLSIL.

V is TRBV20-1 and J is TRBJ2-3; the D is unclear. CDR3 size: 10 residues. Germline V gene lookup returns CDR1 DFQATT and CDR2 SNEGSKA (reference sequence). V shed 6 bases and J shed 6 bases, with 7 bases lying between them. CDR3 region: CSALGDTQYF. The CDR3 DNA reads TGCAGTGCCCTCGGGGATACGCAGTATTTT.

V usage is TRBV7-8 and J usage is TRBJ1-2; D is undetermined. Germline CDR1 SGHVS, CDR2 FQNEAQ. The germline V and J ends were trimmed by 1 base and 4 bases, with 7 bases remaining between them. CDR3 size: 13 residues. CDR3 protein: CASSLERGYGYTF. CDR3 in DNA: TGTGCCAGCAGCTTAGAAAGAGGCTATGGCTACACCTTC.

The V and J genes are TRBV19 and TRBJ1-4, with 9 bases fitting TRBD1. Trimming at V came to 3 bases and at J to 8 bases, leaving 10 bases not matched to a gene. The CDR3 is 16 residues long. The V gene's germline CDR1 is LNHDA and CDR2 SQIVND (reference sequence). CDR3 bases: TGTGCCAGTAGTATTTATGGACAGGGGTGGAACGAAAAACTGTTTTTT. It specifies CASSIYGQGWNEKLFF. Together with reference TRBV19 and TRBJ1-4, the CDR3 gives the full variable domain: DGGITQSPKYLFRKEGQNVTLSCEQNLNHDAMYWYRQDPGQGLRLIYYSQIVNDFQKGDIAEGYSVSREKKESFPLTVTSAQKNPTAFYLCASSIYGQGWNEKLFFGSGTQLSVL.

This clone turned up a few times. The chain recombines TRBV5-4 with TRBJ1-3; TRBD1 aligns across 7 bases. Germline CDR1 SGHNT, CDR2 YYREEE (reference sequence). Losses at the gene ends were 4 bases for V and 3 bases for J; bases not matched to a gene: 4. The CDR3 totals 14 residues. The CDR3 loop is CASSRQGSGNTIYF. In nucleotides, the CDR3 is TGTGCCAGCAGCCGACAGGGAAGTGGAAACACCATATATTTT.

J is TRBJ2-1 and V is TRBV9, with 13 bases matching TRBD2. The V gene's germline CDR1 is SGDLS and CDR2 YYNGEE. The CDR3 has 17 residues. V dropped 3 bases and J dropped 6; count of bases not matched to a gene: 9. The CDR3 reads CASSASPGLAGFNEQFF. CDR3 sequence (DNA): TGTGCCAGCAGCGCCTCCCCGGGACTAGCGGGGTTCAATGAGCAGTTCTTC.

Only a few counts were recorded for this clone. The chain has TRBV3-1 (or the pseudogene TRBV3-2) and TRBJ1-4; D might be TRBD1 (5 bases). V was cut by 4 bases and J by 10 bases, with 13 bases left in between. The CDR3 consists of 13 residues. In germline, CDR1 is LGHDT, CDR2 YNNKEL (reference sequence). The CDR3 is CASSLQGSGKLFF. In nucleotides, the CDR3 is TGTGCCAGCAGCCTTCAGGGTTCCGGAAAACTGTTTTTT.

A remark on this clone: An end of the junction differs from the germline gene, which may be a read error. V is TRBV10-3 and J is TRBJ2-1; 13 nucleotides agree with TRBD2. Per germline, CDR1 ENHRY and CDR2 SYGVKD. The CDR3 length is 15 residues. As DNA, the CDR3 is TGTGCCATCAGTGAGTCGACCGGGACTAGCGGGATATACATCTTC. Protein: CAISESTGTSGIYIF.